This section outlines one T cell receptor beta chain sequence together with its context. Its target is not known. CDR3 length equals 15 residues. Germline lookup yields CDR1 MGHDK and CDR2 SYGVNS. Trimming took 0 bases from V and 1 from J, leaving 9 bases between them. The sample originates from a study of T cell responses to AZD1222 COVID-19 vaccine. General observations from the study: Unmutated variant regions reportedly attract nearly half of all spike-specific TCRs. The breadth and depth of Spike-specific TCRs increased once two AZD1222 doses had been given. Donors were mostly white British, more females; clonal diversity possibly underestimated.

The protocol was immunoSEQ multiplex PCR, while the TCRdb copy is restricted to in-frame clones and leaves out a portion. This table holds more than 70,000 clones, 70% to 90% found once. The sequence was collected from an adult in good health. The chain couples TRBV25-1 to TRBJ2-5; no clear D gene. The sequences come from peripheral blood, collected on day 0 of AZD1222 vaccination. Written as DNA, the CDR3 is TGTGCCAGCAGTGAATATGGGATTGCCCAAGAGACCCAGTACTTC. It codes for CASSEYGIAQETQYF.